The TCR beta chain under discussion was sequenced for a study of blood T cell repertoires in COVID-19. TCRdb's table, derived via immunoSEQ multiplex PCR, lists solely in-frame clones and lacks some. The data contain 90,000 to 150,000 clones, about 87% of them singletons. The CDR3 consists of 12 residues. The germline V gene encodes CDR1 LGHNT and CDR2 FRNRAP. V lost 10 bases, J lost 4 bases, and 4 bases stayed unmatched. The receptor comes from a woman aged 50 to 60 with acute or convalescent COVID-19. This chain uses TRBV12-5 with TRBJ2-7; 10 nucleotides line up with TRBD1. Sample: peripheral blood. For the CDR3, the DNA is TGTGCTACCGGACAGGGGGGGTACGAGCAGTACTTC. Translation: CATGQGGYEQYF. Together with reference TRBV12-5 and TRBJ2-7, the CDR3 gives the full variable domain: DARVTQTPRHKVTEMGQEVTMRCQPILGHNTVFWYRQTMMQGLELLAYFRNRAPLDDSGMPKDRFSAEMPDATLATLKIQPSEPRDSAVYFCATGQGGYEQYFGPGTRLTVT.